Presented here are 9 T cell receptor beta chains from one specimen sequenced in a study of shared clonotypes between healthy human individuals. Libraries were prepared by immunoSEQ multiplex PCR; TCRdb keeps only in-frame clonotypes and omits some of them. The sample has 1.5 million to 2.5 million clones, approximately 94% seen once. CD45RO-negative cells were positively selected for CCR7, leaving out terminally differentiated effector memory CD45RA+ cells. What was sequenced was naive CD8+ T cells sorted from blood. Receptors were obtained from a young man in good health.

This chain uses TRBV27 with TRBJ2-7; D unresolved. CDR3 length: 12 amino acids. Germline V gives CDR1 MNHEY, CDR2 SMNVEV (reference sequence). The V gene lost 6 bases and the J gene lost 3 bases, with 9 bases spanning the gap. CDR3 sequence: CASSAIGYEQYF. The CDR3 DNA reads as TGTGCCAGCAGCGCTATAGGCTACGAGCAGTACTTC.

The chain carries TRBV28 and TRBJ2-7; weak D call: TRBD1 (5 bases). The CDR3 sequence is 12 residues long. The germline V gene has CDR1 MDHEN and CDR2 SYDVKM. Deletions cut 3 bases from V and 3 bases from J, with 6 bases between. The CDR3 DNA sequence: TGTGCCAGCAGTTTGACAGACTACGAGCAGTACTTC. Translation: CASSLTDYEQYF.

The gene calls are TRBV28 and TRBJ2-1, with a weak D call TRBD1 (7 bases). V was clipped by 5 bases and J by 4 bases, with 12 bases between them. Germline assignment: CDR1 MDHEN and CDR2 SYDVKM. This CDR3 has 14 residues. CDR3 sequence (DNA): TGTGCCAGCAGTGGCGGGACAGTGTACAATGAGCAGTTCTTC. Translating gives CASSGGTVYNEQFF.

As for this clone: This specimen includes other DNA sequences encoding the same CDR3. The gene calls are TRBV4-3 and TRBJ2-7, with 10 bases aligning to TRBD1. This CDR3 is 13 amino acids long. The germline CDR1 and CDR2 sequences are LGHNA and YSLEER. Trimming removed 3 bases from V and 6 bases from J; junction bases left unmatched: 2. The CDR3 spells CASSQGQGLEQYF. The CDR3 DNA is TGCGCCAGCAGCCAGGGACAGGGGCTCGAGCAGTACTTC.

CDR3 amino acids: CASSWTGGYGELFF. The CDR3 DNA reads TGTGCCAGCAGCTGGACAGGGGGCTACGGGGAGCTGTTTTTT. The rearrangement links TRBV27 to TRBJ2-2; 11 bases match TRBD1. CDR3 length: 14 residues. CDR1 is MNHEY, CDR2 SMNVEV, per germline (reference sequence). V shed 6 bases, J shed 7 bases, and the junction held 4 bases outside the gene matches.

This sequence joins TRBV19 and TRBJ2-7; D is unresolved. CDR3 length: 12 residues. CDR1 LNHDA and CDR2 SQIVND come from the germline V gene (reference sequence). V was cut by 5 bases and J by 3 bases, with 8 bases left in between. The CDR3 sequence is CASSSDGYEQYF. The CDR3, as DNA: TGTGCCAGTAGTTCGGACGGCTACGAGCAGTACTTC.

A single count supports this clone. The CDR3 reads CAISDWETSVYEQYF. CDR3 coding DNA: TGTGCCATCAGTGATTGGGAGACTAGCGTCTACGAGCAGTACTTC. The rearrangement joins TRBV10-3 to TRBJ2-7; the match to TRBD2 covers 8 bases. This CDR3 comprises 15 residues. Trimming removed 3 bases from V and 3 bases from J; junction bases left unmatched: 7. The germline CDR1 and CDR2 sequences are ENHRY and SYGVKD.

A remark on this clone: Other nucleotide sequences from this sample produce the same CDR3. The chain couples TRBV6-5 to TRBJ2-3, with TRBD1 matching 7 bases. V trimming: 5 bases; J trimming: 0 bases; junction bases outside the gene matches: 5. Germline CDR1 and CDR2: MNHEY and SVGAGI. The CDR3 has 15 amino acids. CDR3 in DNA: TGTGCCAGCAGTACTGGGACAGCCAGCACAGATACGCAGTATTTT. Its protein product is CASSTGTASTDTQYF.

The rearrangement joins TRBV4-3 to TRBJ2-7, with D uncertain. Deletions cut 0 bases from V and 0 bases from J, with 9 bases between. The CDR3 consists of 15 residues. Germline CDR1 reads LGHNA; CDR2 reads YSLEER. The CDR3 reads CASSQDFDPSYEQYF. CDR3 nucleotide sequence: TGCGCCAGCAGCCAAGACTTCGATCCCTCCTACGAGCAGTACTTC.